What follows are 6 T cell receptor beta chains derived from one specimen sequenced in a study of cytomegalovirus exposure and HLA in healthy donors. Amplification used 60 Vbeta primers and 13 Jbeta primers. The repertoire was sequenced with immunoSEQ multiplex PCR; TCRdb's copy has only in-frame clones and lacks some. This sample yields over 100,000 clones, of which roughly 73% are seen a single time; roughly 0.87% belongs to the top ten. The sequencing sample was made of PBMCs. The origin of the receptors is a woman younger than 45 in good health and CMV-seronegative.

This chain joins TRBV11-2 and TRBJ2-4, with a tentative D call TRBD2 (5 bases). Germline lookup yields CDR1 SGHAT and CDR2 FQNNGV. This CDR3 has 15 residues. With 0 bases removed from V and 7 bases from J, the gap between germline ends came to 13 bases. CDR3 sequence (DNA): TGTGCCAGCAGCTTAGATCTACTAGTGTATAACATTCAGTACTTC. This encodes CASSLDLLVYNIQYF.

This clone has just a few counts. V and J are TRBV28 and TRBJ2-2; D possibly corresponds to TRBD1 (7 bases). Per the germline V gene, CDR1 is MDHEN and CDR2 is SYDVKM. This CDR3 is 15 amino acids long. V shed 5 bases and J shed 3 bases, with 13 bases lying between them. The CDR3 bases are TGTGCCAGCAGTCGGGGGACAGCTTACACCGGGGAGCTGTTTTTT. As protein: CASSRGTAYTGELFF.

J is TRBJ1-6 and V is TRBV27; 8 bases map to TRBD1. The junction had 4 bases not matched to a gene; V was cut back by 1 base and J by 5 bases. The CDR3 is 16 amino acids. From germline, CDR1 is MNHEY and CDR2 SMNVEV (reference sequence). The CDR3 region has the DNA TGTGCCAGCAGTTTATGGGGACAGGCCAATAATTCACCCCTCCACTTT. This sequence encodes CASSLWGQANNSPLHF.

V is TRBV5-1 and J is TRBJ1-2; 7 bases line up with TRBD1. The trim removed 6 bases at V and 5 bases at J, leaving 10 bases unmatched. This CDR3 has 14 residues. Germline loops: CDR1 SGHRS, CDR2 YFSETQ. The CDR3 DNA reads TGCGCCAGCAATTCGGGGGACAGAGCTTATGGCTACACCTTC. Its translation: CASNSGDRAYGYTF.

V and J are TRBV30 and TRBJ2-7; TRBD2 agrees at 7 bases. The CDR3 is 14 residues long. J gave up 7 bases and V 4 bases, and 13 bases lay outside the gene matches. Germline CDR1 is GTSNPN and CDR2 is SVGIG (reference sequence). As DNA, the CDR3 is TGTGCCTGGAATACGGCGGGAGCTGGGTCGGAGCAGTACTTC. This encodes CAWNTAGAGSEQYF.

The chain recombines TRBV5-1 with TRBJ1-2; 8 positions agree with TRBD1. The CDR3 is 14 residues long. Germline-derived CDR1 and CDR2 are SGHRS and YFSETQ. V gave up 4 bases and J gave up 6 bases; unmatched junction bases: 8. The CDR3: CASSAQGAVDGYTF. CDR3 DNA sequence: TGCGCCAGCAGCGCGCAGGGGGCTGTAGATGGCTACACCTTC.